This T cell receptor (beta chain) came from a study of T cell repertoires in cytomegalovirus infection. In the study overall: CMV epitopes in the study were HLA-C-restricted (recently identified) and HLA-B-restricted (well studied). Signatures in public TCR beta sequences pointed to both CMV infection and matching HLA type. Regarding the study as a whole: Across the ex vivo response, the dominant clonotypes were HLA-C-restricted CMV-specific TCR beta clonotypes.

Using its own MiXCR run on the reads, TCRdb lists one record per CDR3 protein. The repertoire holds approximately 1,000,000 distinct CDR3 sequences, 30% to 40% seen once, with 13% in the top ten. V lost 4 bases, J lost 4 bases, and 6 bases stayed unmatched. The CDR3 sequence is 15 residues long. Germline V gene sequence: CDR1 SGHVS, CDR2 FNYEAQ. This clonotype has a handful of counts. Its target is not known. The genes are TRBV7-6 and TRBJ2-5; TRBD1 matches 10 bases. The sequenced sample was cultured CD8+ T cells from PBMCs, obtained from culture after CMV antigen stimulation. The sequence came from a human donor in good health (CMV status not recorded). Some clones in this sample may be carry-over from other donors' samples. Here the CDR3 DNA reads TGTGCCAGCAGCTCGAGGACAGGGGGAGGAGAGACCCAGTACTTC. Encoded protein: CASSSRTGGGETQYF.